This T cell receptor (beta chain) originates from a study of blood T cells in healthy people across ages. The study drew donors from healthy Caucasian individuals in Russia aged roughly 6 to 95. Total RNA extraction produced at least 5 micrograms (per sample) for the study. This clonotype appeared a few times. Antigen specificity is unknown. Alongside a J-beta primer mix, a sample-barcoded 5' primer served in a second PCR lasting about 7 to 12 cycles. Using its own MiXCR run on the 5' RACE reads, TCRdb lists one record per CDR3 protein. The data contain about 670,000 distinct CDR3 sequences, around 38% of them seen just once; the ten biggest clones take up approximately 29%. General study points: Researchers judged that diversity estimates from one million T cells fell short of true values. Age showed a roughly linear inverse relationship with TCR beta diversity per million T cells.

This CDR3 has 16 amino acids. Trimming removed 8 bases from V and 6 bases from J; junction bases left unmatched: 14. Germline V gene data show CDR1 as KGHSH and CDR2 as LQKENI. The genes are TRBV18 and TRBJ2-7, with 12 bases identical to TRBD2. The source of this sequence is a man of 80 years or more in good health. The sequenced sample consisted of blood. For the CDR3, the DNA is TGTGCCAGCCAACTAGCGGGAGGCAACCCGTCTCGCGAGCAGTACTTC. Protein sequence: CASQLAGGNPSREQYF.